This is a list of T cell receptor beta chains from one sample in a study of T cell responses to AZD1222 COVID-19 vaccine. The method was immunoSEQ multiplex PCR; TCRdb's version includes in-frame clones alone and lacks a portion of them. The sample has around 150,000 clones; more than 80% are singletons. The input for sequencing was peripheral blood, taken on day 0 of AZD1222 vaccination. The receptors originated from an adult in good health. Each CDR3 is given with its conserved first and last residue. The order of the fields is D gene, clone size, J gene, V gene, CDR3 DNA, CDR3 protein. A D gene is named only where the DNA matches it firmly. Where a row states a size, it is once, few, many or the class of an expanded clone; other rows omit it.

d_gene: -; abundance: once; j_gene: TRBJ1-1; v_gene: TRBV27; CDR3nt: TGTGCCAGCAGCCACCTGGGGGGCGCGGGGACTGAAGCTTTCTTT; CDR3aa: CASSHLGGAGTEAFF
d_gene: TRBD1; abundance: -; j_gene: TRBJ1-5; v_gene: TRBV28; CDR3nt: TGTGCCAGCAGTCTTGGACAGGGGAGTCGTCAGCCCCAGCATTTT; CDR3aa: CASSLGQGSRQPQHF
d_gene: -; abundance: -; j_gene: TRBJ2-2; v_gene: TRBV10-1; CDR3nt: TGCGCCAGCCTGGGCTTGAACACCGGGGAGCTGTTTTTT; CDR3aa: CASLGLNTGELFF
d_gene: TRBD1; abundance: -; j_gene: TRBJ2-2; v_gene: TRBV10-2; CDR3nt: TGCGCCAGCAGTGGGGCACCGGGACAGGGACACACCGGGGAGCTGTTTTTT; CDR3aa: CASSGAPGQGHTGELFF
d_gene: -; abundance: -; j_gene: TRBJ1-5; v_gene: TRBV2; CDR3nt: TGTGCCAGCAATTTGGTGGGGGCGGGTCAGCCCCAGCATTTT; CDR3aa: CASNLVGAGQPQHF
d_gene: -; abundance: -; j_gene: TRBJ1-1; v_gene: TRBV12-3/TRBV12-4; CDR3nt: TGTGCCAGCAGTATTGGACAGAACACTGAAGCTTTCTTT; CDR3aa: CASSIGQNTEAFF
d_gene: TRBD1; abundance: -; j_gene: TRBJ1-4; v_gene: TRBV5-1; CDR3nt: TGCGCCAGCAGCTTGGCGGCAGGGGGGAGCGAAAAACTGTTTTTT; CDR3aa: CASSLAAGGSEKLFF
d_gene: -; abundance: -; j_gene: TRBJ1-5; v_gene: TRBV30; CDR3nt: TGTGCCTGGAGTAACGGGGGGAATCATCAGCCCCAGCATTTT; CDR3aa: CAWSNGGNHQPQHF
d_gene: -; abundance: -; j_gene: TRBJ2-5; v_gene: TRBV10-2; CDR3nt: TGCGCCAGCAGTTGGGACTCCATCGGTCGGGTTCAAGAGACCCAGTACTTC; CDR3aa: CASSWDSIGRVQETQYF
d_gene: -; abundance: -; j_gene: TRBJ1-5; v_gene: TRBV6-2/TRBV6-3; CDR3nt: TGTGCCAGCAGTAGGGGAACAGCTAGCAATCAGCCCCAGCATTTT; CDR3aa: CASSRGTASNQPQHF
d_gene: -; abundance: -; j_gene: TRBJ2-7; v_gene: TRBV7-8; CDR3nt: TGTGCCAGCAGCTCACCGGGGCCCTACGAGCAGTACTTC; CDR3aa: CASSSPGPYEQYF
d_gene: -; abundance: -; j_gene: TRBJ2-3; v_gene: TRBV24-1; CDR3nt: TGTGCCACCAGTGATAAACACGCGGGCACAGATACGCAGTATTTT; CDR3aa: CATSDKHAGTDTQYF
d_gene: -; abundance: once; j_gene: TRBJ2-7; v_gene: TRBV9; CDR3nt: TGTGCCAGCAGCAACCACGGGACGGAAGGAGAGCAGTACTTC; CDR3aa: CASSNHGTEGEQYF
d_gene: -; abundance: -; j_gene: TRBJ1-2; v_gene: TRBV29-1; CDR3nt: TGCAGCGTTGACCGTGACAGCTATGGCTACACCTTC; CDR3aa: CSVDRDSYGYTF
d_gene: TRBD1; abundance: -; j_gene: TRBJ1-2; v_gene: TRBV4-1; CDR3nt: TGCGCCAGCAGTTCCGGGGGGGACAGGGGAAACTATGGCTACACCTTC; CDR3aa: CASSSGGDRGNYGYTF
d_gene: -; abundance: few; j_gene: TRBJ2-1; v_gene: TRBV25-1; CDR3nt: TGTGCCAGCAGCGTTGTAGGGGGGGGACTCTACAATGAGCAGTTCTTC; CDR3aa: CASSVVGGGLYNEQFF
d_gene: TRBD1; abundance: -; j_gene: TRBJ1-2; v_gene: TRBV28; CDR3nt: TGTGCCAGCACCTCCGACAGGGAGGGGAACTATGGCTACACCTTC; CDR3aa: CASTSDREGNYGYTF
d_gene: -; abundance: -; j_gene: TRBJ2-7; v_gene: TRBV29-1; CDR3nt: TGCAGCGTTTTAGGACAGTTTAGATACGAGCAGTACTTC; CDR3aa: CSVLGQFRYEQYF
d_gene: -; abundance: -; j_gene: TRBJ1-1; v_gene: TRBV7-9; CDR3nt: TGTGCCAGCAGCGCAATGGACCGGGAAGCTTTCTTT; CDR3aa: CASSAMDREAFF
d_gene: -; abundance: -; j_gene: TRBJ1-1; v_gene: TRBV12-3/TRBV12-4; CDR3nt: TGTGCCAGCACTTTGTTAAATGACGGAGCTTTCTTT; CDR3aa: CASTLLNDGAFF
d_gene: -; abundance: -; j_gene: TRBJ2-7; v_gene: TRBV4-2; CDR3nt: TGTGCCAGCAGCACCAGCGCATCCTACGAGCAGTACTTC; CDR3aa: CASSTSASYEQYF
d_gene: TRBD2; abundance: -; j_gene: TRBJ2-5; v_gene: TRBV3-1/TRBV3-2; CDR3nt: TGTGCCAGCAGCCATATAGCGGGGGACATCTTAGAGACCCAGTACTTC; CDR3aa: CASSHIAGDILETQYF
d_gene: -; abundance: -; j_gene: TRBJ2-7; v_gene: TRBV19; CDR3nt: TGTGCCACGGCAGGAACCTACCCTACTCCTACCTACGAGCAGTACTTC; CDR3aa: CATAGTYPTPTYEQYF
d_gene: -; abundance: -; j_gene: TRBJ1-6; v_gene: TRBV10-2; CDR3nt: TGCGCCACTTCGACTTCTTTGGGTTCACCCCTCCACTTT; CDR3aa: CATSTSLGSPLHF
d_gene: -; abundance: -; j_gene: TRBJ1-5; v_gene: TRBV12-1; CDR3nt: TGTGCCAGCAGCCAGGGTAATCAGCCCCAGCATTTT; CDR3aa: CASSQGNQPQHF
d_gene: -; abundance: -; j_gene: TRBJ1-1; v_gene: TRBV5-1; CDR3nt: TGCGCCAGCAGCCCGGCGACAGGTAACACTGAAGCTTTCTTT; CDR3aa: CASSPATGNTEAFF
d_gene: TRBD1; abundance: -; j_gene: TRBJ1-4; v_gene: TRBV18; CDR3nt: TGTGCCAGCTCACCCCCCGGGACAGGGAGGGAAGAAAAACTGTTTTTT; CDR3aa: CASSPPGTGREEKLFF
d_gene: -; abundance: -; j_gene: TRBJ1-6; v_gene: TRBV7-9; CDR3nt: TGTGCCAGCAGCCCCGACAGTGATAATTCACCCCTCCACTTT; CDR3aa: CASSPDSDNSPLHF
d_gene: TRBD1; abundance: -; j_gene: TRBJ1-1; v_gene: TRBV15; CDR3nt: TGTGCCACCAGCCGAAACAGGGGCGTCAACACTGAAGCTTTCTTT; CDR3aa: CATSRNRGVNTEAFF
d_gene: TRBD1; abundance: -; j_gene: TRBJ2-7; v_gene: TRBV18; CDR3nt: TGTGCCAGCTCACCCTCCCATGACAGGGCCCACGAGCAGTACTTC; CDR3aa: CASSPSHDRAHEQYF
d_gene: -; abundance: -; j_gene: TRBJ1-2; v_gene: TRBV28; CDR3nt: TGTGCCAGCAGTTTACTAGGGGCCGTTGGCTACACCTTC; CDR3aa: CASSLLGAVGYTF
d_gene: -; abundance: -; j_gene: TRBJ2-5; v_gene: TRBV10-3; CDR3nt: TGTGCCATCAGTGAGTCTGGAGAGACCCAGTACTTC; CDR3aa: CAISESGETQYF
d_gene: TRBD1; abundance: -; j_gene: TRBJ1-2; v_gene: TRBV28; CDR3nt: TGTGCCAGCAGTTCCTACTCCTCCGGGACAGTCCATGGCTACACCTTC; CDR3aa: CASSSYSSGTVHGYTF
d_gene: TRBD1; abundance: many; j_gene: TRBJ2-7; v_gene: TRBV11-2; CDR3nt: TGTGCCAGCAGCCCGGGACAGTTCTACGAGCAGTACTTC; CDR3aa: CASSPGQFYEQYF
d_gene: -; abundance: -; j_gene: TRBJ2-2; v_gene: TRBV3-1/TRBV3-2; CDR3nt: TGTGCCAGCAGCCGTTTTCAGGGGCTTCGTACCGGGGAGCTGTTTTTT; CDR3aa: CASSRFQGLRTGELFF
d_gene: -; abundance: once; j_gene: TRBJ1-4; v_gene: TRBV18; CDR3nt: TGTGCCAGCTCACCACCAGAGGCTAATGAAAAACTGTTTTTT; CDR3aa: CASSPPEANEKLFF
d_gene: -; abundance: -; j_gene: TRBJ1-2; v_gene: TRBV28; CDR3nt: TGTGCCAGCAGTCGTTGGGGGTCTAACTATGGCTACACCTTC; CDR3aa: CASSRWGSNYGYTF
d_gene: -; abundance: -; j_gene: TRBJ1-3; v_gene: TRBV6-5; CDR3nt: TGTGCCAGCAGTTCGCAATCCTCTGGAAACACCATATATTTT; CDR3aa: CASSSQSSGNTIYF
d_gene: -; abundance: -; j_gene: TRBJ1-5; v_gene: TRBV28; CDR3nt: TGTGCCAGCAGTTCCTCCCTAGTGGGGCCCCAGCATTTT; CDR3aa: CASSSSLVGPQHF
d_gene: -; abundance: -; j_gene: TRBJ1-1; v_gene: TRBV11-1; CDR3nt: TGTGCCAGCAGCCGTAGGGGCACCACTGAAGCTTTCTTT; CDR3aa: CASSRRGTTEAFF
d_gene: -; abundance: -; j_gene: TRBJ2-7; v_gene: TRBV11-2; CDR3nt: TGTGCCAGCAGCTGGGACCCAGGGGTCCGGGAGCAGTACTTC; CDR3aa: CASSWDPGVREQYF
d_gene: -; abundance: once; j_gene: TRBJ1-2; v_gene: TRBV5-1; CDR3nt: TGCGCCAGCAGCACCGGCCTAAACTATGGCTACACCTTC; CDR3aa: CASSTGLNYGYTF
d_gene: -; abundance: -; j_gene: TRBJ1-1; v_gene: TRBV30; CDR3nt: TGTGCCTGGAGTGCGGGGGGGCAGACTGAAGCTTTCTTT; CDR3aa: CAWSAGGQTEAFF
d_gene: -; abundance: few; j_gene: TRBJ1-1; v_gene: TRBV5-8; CDR3nt: TGTGCCAGCACCACAACGGGCCGCAACACTGAAGCTTTCTTT; CDR3aa: CASTTTGRNTEAFF
d_gene: -; abundance: -; j_gene: TRBJ2-2; v_gene: TRBV28; CDR3nt: TGTGCCAGCAGTATTTGGGCTGGAAACACCGGGGAGCTGTTTTTT; CDR3aa: CASSIWAGNTGELFF